This T cell receptor beta chain was identified in a study of blood T cell repertoires in COVID-19 (dated by TCRdb to 2019 to 2021). Study-level background: Samples from collaborators originated in the United States, Italy and Spain and spanned both the acute and convalescent phases of COVID-19. The prospective study material was composed of cDNA or gDNA derived from T cells, B-cell-depleted T cells, or PBMCs. Subjects who had been exposed to COVID-19, were actively infected with it, or had recovered from it provided the deeply sampled blood TCRbeta repertoires that made up the dataset. The repertoires were released in a freely available public database intended as a resource for research on the immune response to SARS-CoV-2. Samples were obtained from the ongoing ImmuneRACE study (first 160 participants) and from 950 to 1,500 subjects provided by 6 global collaborators. A de-identified subject ID, COVID-19 status, age in years and sex were almost always included in the sample metadata. Where available, HLA class I and class II types were obtained from metadata supplied by the sample provider rather than from assay-based typing.

V is clipped by 1 base and J by 0 bases, and the sequence between their germline boundaries is 12 bases long. From cysteine to phenylalanine, the CDR3 is 16 amino acids long. This entry keeps only the CDR3 DNA: 48 bases, framed from base 1. Taken from the germline V gene (reference sequence), the CDR1 and CDR2 loops are LGHDT and YNNKEL. TCRbeta CDR3 regions were amplified from genomic DNA by means of the immunoSEQ Assay, a bias-controlled multiplex PCR. The study's own analysis went as follows. The number of nucleated cells in each sample was estimated from the amplification of reference gene primers within the assay. To quantify the absolute abundance of each unique TCRbeta CDR3 rearrangement, sequence reads were collapsed and filtered. For each sample, productive Simpson clonality was calculated as the square root of Simpson's diversity index across productive rearrangements. TCRdb holds this immuneACCESS table with in-frame rearrangements only. Some clones are missing; in checked studies, unresolved V genes explain under half, and the rest has no known cause. V and J calls plus clone size are reproduced from that table; the DNA served to infer D and trimming. This sample lists 95,000 to 100,000 clones; approximately 92% were detected once. 5.7% of the sample is held by the ten biggest clonotypes.

Notes on this clone: No cognate antigen has been identified for it. There are no base qualities to consult, and no much larger clone falls within one base.

The collaborating institutions used their own protocols to collect whole blood in K2EDTA tubes. For TCRbeta analysis, collaborators shipped samples as frozen whole blood, isolated PBMCs, or DNA extracted from either of those sample types. The paper's findings and limits, for the study overall: The amount of clinical and demographic metadata varied by source and participant and was provided uncurated.

Sequencing was carried out using peripheral blood. This TCR was sampled from a man aged 50 to 60 with active COVID-19. The chain uses TRBV3-1 (or the pseudogene TRBV3-2) and TRBJ1-1; D gene: possibly TRBD1, on 6 matching bases. The sequenced DNA is TGTGCCAGCAGCCAAGGCCACAGGGTCATGAACACTGAAGCTTTCTTT. It codes for CASSQGHRVMNTEAFF.